The clone carrying this T cell receptor beta chain was observed many times. Distinct nucleotide sequences in the sample also encode this CDR3. The data were taken from a study of beta chain features in type 1 diabetes. The CDR3 has 14 amino acids. Trimming at V came to 0 bases and at J to 2 bases, leaving 2 bases not matched to a gene. Looked up from germline, CDR1 is SGDLS and CDR2 is YYNGEE. Expressed TCRB transcripts were sequenced because the isolated RNA had all been reverse transcribed beforehand. Sequencing used immunoSEQ multiplex PCR; TCRdb keeps in-frame clones, though not all of them. The sample holds under 400,000 clones, roughly 15% seen once.

The TCR originated in a young man in good health. Sequences were obtained from central memory CD4+ T cells from blood. The chain employs TRBV9 and TRBJ2-7; 7 bases match TRBD1. The CDR3 here is CASSVGQGPYEQYF. The CDR3 nucleotides read TGTGCCAGCAGCGTAGGACAGGGACCCTACGAGCAGTACTTC. Supplemented by reference TRBV9 and TRBJ2-7, the full variable domain reads DSGVTQTPKHLITATGQRVTLRCSPRSGDLSVYWYQQSLDQGLQFLIQYYNGEERAKGNILERFSAQQFPDLHSELNLSSLELGDSALYFCASSVGQGPYEQYFGPGTRLTVT.